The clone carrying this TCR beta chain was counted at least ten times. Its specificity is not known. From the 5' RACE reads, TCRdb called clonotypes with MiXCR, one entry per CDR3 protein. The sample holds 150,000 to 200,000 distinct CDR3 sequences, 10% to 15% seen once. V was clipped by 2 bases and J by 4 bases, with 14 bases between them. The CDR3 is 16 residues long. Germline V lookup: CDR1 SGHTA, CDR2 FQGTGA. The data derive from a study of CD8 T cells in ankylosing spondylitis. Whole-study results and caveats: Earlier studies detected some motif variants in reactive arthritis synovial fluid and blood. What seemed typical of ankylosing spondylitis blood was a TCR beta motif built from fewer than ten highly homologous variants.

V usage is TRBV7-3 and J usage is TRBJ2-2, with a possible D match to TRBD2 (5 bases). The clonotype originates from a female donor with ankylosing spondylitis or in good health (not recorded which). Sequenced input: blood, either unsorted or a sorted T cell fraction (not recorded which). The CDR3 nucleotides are TGTGCCAGCAGCTTAGCACGGCTAGCTGGCACCGGGGAGCTGTTTTTT. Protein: CASSLARLAGTGELFF.